Listed below are T cell receptor beta chains from one sample, sequenced in a study of T cells after yellow fever vaccination. TCRdb called the 5' RACE reads again in MiXCR, with one record for every CDR3 protein. Seen here are about 400,000 distinct CDR3 sequences, 6% to 8% observed once, and the top ten hold 14% to 15%. The source material was PBMCs, sampled 5 days after the yellow fever booster vaccination. Receptor source: a man aged 25-40 years who received the YFV17D yellow fever vaccine. Each CDR3 is given with its conserved first and last residue. Each record gives: V gene, clone size, D gene, J gene, CDR3 protein, CDR3 DNA. D genes are given only for firm matches. Not all rows give a size; the values are once, few, many and, for expanded clones, a class.

v_gene: TRBV12-3/TRBV12-4
abundance: .
d_gene: TRBD1
j_gene: TRBJ2-7
CDR3aa: CASSWDRVDYEQYF
CDR3nt: TGTGCCAGCAGTTGGGACAGGGTAGACTACGAGCAGTACTTC

v_gene: TRBV5-1
abundance: few
d_gene: TRBD1
j_gene: TRBJ1-1
CDR3aa: CASSLEAGGSPDTEAFF
CDR3nt: TGCGCCAGCAGCTTGGAGGCAGGGGGCTCTCCGGACACTGAAGCTTTCTTT

v_gene: TRBV18
abundance: many
d_gene: TRBD2
j_gene: TRBJ2-7
CDR3aa: CASSSGDGSYEQYF
CDR3nt: TGTGCCAGCTCAAGCGGGGACGGCTCCTACGAGCAGTACTTC

v_gene: TRBV20-1
abundance: few
d_gene: .
j_gene: TRBJ2-1
CDR3aa: CSAPTGTLYNEQFF
CDR3nt: TGCAGTGCTCCTACCGGGACTCTCTACAATGAGCAGTTCTTC

v_gene: TRBV6-5
abundance: many
d_gene: .
j_gene: TRBJ2-3
CDR3aa: CASSKTGDTQYF
CDR3nt: TGTGCCAGCAGCAAGACGGGGGATACGCAGTATTTT

v_gene: TRBV19
abundance: .
d_gene: .
j_gene: TRBJ2-5
CDR3aa: CASAGPETQYF
CDR3nt: TGTGCCAGTGCGGGGCCAGAGACCCAGTACTTC

v_gene: TRBV5-1
abundance: many
d_gene: .
j_gene: TRBJ1-4
CDR3aa: CASSLGRGEKLFF
CDR3nt: TGCGCCAGCAGCTTGGGAAGAGGTGAAAAACTGTTTTTT

v_gene: TRBV5-1
abundance: many
d_gene: TRBD2
j_gene: TRBJ2-7
CDR3aa: CASSLAGTSGVYEQYF
CDR3nt: TGCGCCAGCAGCTTGGCCGGGACTAGCGGGGTTTACGAGCAGTACTTC

v_gene: TRBV7-2
abundance: few
d_gene: TRBD2
j_gene: TRBJ2-1
CDR3aa: CASSLFTSGYNEQFF
CDR3nt: TGTGCCAGCAGCTTATTTACTAGCGGTTACAATGAGCAGTTCTTC

v_gene: TRBV5-1
abundance: many
d_gene: .
j_gene: TRBJ2-2
CDR3aa: CASTADHTGELFF
CDR3nt: TGCGCCAGCACCGCGGATCACACCGGGGAGCTGTTTTTT

v_gene: TRBV11-2
abundance: .
d_gene: .
j_gene: TRBJ2-5
CDR3aa: CASSFPERTQYF
CDR3nt: TGTGCCAGCAGCTTTCCGGAGCGGACCCAGTACTTC

v_gene: TRBV29-1
abundance: few
d_gene: .
j_gene: TRBJ1-1
CDR3aa: CSLSSGESEAFF
CDR3nt: TGCAGCCTCTCTTCCGGGGAGAGTGAAGCTTTCTTT

v_gene: TRBV29-1
abundance: many
d_gene: .
j_gene: TRBJ1-1
CDR3aa: CYRAPRTEAFF
CDR3nt: TGCTACCGTGCCCCCAGAACTGAAGCTTTCTTT

v_gene: TRBV4-1
abundance: many
d_gene: .
j_gene: TRBJ2-1
CDR3aa: CASSPNGDEQFF
CDR3nt: TGCGCCAGCAGCCCAAATGGGGATGAGCAGTTCTTC

v_gene: TRBV29-1
abundance: few
d_gene: .
j_gene: TRBJ2-5
CDR3aa: CSVVGGLSGETQYF
CDR3nt: TGCAGCGTTGTAGGAGGATTATCGGGAGAGACCCAGTACTTC

v_gene: TRBV10-3
abundance: once
d_gene: .
j_gene: TRBJ2-4
CDR3aa: CAISLSRNIQYF
CDR3nt: TGTGCCATCAGTTTATCCAGAAACATTCAGTACTTC

v_gene: TRBV7-9
abundance: .
d_gene: .
j_gene: TRBJ2-3
CDR3aa: CASSWLADTQYF
CDR3nt: TGTGCCAGCAGCTGGTTAGCGGATACGCAGTATTTT

v_gene: TRBV3-1
abundance: few
d_gene: TRBD2
j_gene: TRBJ2-1
CDR3aa: CASSRLAGAAVNEQFF
CDR3nt: TGTGCCAGCAGCCGACTAGCGGGAGCGGCCGTCAATGAGCAGTTCTTC

v_gene: TRBV20-1
abundance: .
d_gene: TRBD2
j_gene: TRBJ2-3
CDR3aa: CSARPGGPKDTQYF
CDR3nt: TGCAGTGCTAGACCGGGAGGGCCGAAAGATACGCAGTATTTT

v_gene: TRBV11-2
abundance: .
d_gene: .
j_gene: TRBJ2-2
CDR3aa: CASSLPAGPGSGTGELFF
CDR3nt: TGTGCCAGCAGCTTACCCGCTGGGCCAGGAAGTGGAACCGGGGAGCTGTTTTTT

v_gene: TRBV20-1
abundance: few
d_gene: TRBD2
j_gene: TRBJ2-1
CDR3aa: CSATGRVYYNEQFF
CDR3nt: TGCAGTGCCACCGGGAGGGTTTATTACAATGAGCAGTTCTTC

v_gene: TRBV16
abundance: .
d_gene: TRBD1
j_gene: TRBJ2-2
CDR3aa: CASSRPGQGAGELFF
CDR3nt: TGTGCCAGCAGCCGACCGGGACAGGGGGCCGGGGAGCTGTTTTTT